This T cell receptor (beta chain) was profiled in a study of shared clonotypes between healthy human individuals (dated by TCRdb to the early 2020s). Broadly, across the study: The cohort comprised a couple of women and a few men aged 18 to 49 years. For each donor, CD4 naive and CD4 memory were each given three plates, CD8 naive was given two plates, and CD8 memory was given one plate. To estimate repertoire size and how much clonotype sharing occurs between individuals, the study deeply sequenced the blood TCR repertoires of five healthy adults. To increase sequencing depth and limit assay-specific biases, TCR repertoire library preparation and sequencing were carried out by different laboratories using diverse techniques. Between about 0.94 and 8.9 billion PBMCs per donor were obtained by leukapheresis.

The CDR3, cysteine through phenylalanine, is 15 amino acids long. Just the 45-base CDR3 DNA is kept, in frame starting at base 1. Relative to germline, V is 2 bases shorter and J is 0 bases shorter, with 8 bases between their ends. CDR1 and CDR2 are read off the germline V gene (reference sequence) as MNHEY and SMNVEV. Using the deep immunoSEQ assay, multiplex PCR amplified TCR CDR3 regions from genomic DNA. Extracted genomic DNA from each cell subset was distributed evenly across all wells of several immunoSEQ 96-well plates, and each plate was treated as a replicate. For sorted subsets, each replicate PCR was loaded with approximately 190 ng genomic DNA, equivalent to 25,000 to 35,000 T cell genomes. Purified libraries were quantified with a Qubit 3.0 fluorometer, sized on a Bioanalyzer 2100, and re-quantified with the KAPA Library Quantification kit. A separate single-read 150-cycle Illumina NextSeq 550 flow cell was used to sequence each immunoSEQ 96-well plate. The authors processed their data as follows. The immunoSEQ output contained only junctional sequences without quality scores, so filtering could not match that applied to full-length reads. To assign V/J genes and CDR3, sequences were annotated against IMGT germline references using PyIR, a Python wrapper for IgBLAST v1.9. Reads were removed for weak V/J assignments (E-value above 1e-6), missing CDR3, stop codons, out-of-frame junctions, or ambiguous translated residues. A V3J clonotype was defined by an identical inferred V gene, J gene, and CDR3 amino acid sequence. To compute the percentage overlap between repertoires, the number of shared unique clonotypes was divided by the size of the smaller repertoire. Three approaches were used to assess repertoire richness: RTK rarefaction, the Chao1 estimator, and Recon v2.1 estimates of unobserved clonotypes. For all TCRbeta clonotypes obtained by the gDNA method from a few donors, generation probabilities were computed with OLGA. TCRdb's version of the immuneACCESS table is confined to in-frame rearrangements and falls short of the full clone set. An unresolved V gene accounts for under half of the shortfall where checked; the remainder is of unknown origin. The V and J calls and the clone size are those of that table, but D and trimming were determined from the DNA. In this sample the table shows about 2 million clones, roughly 94% of which occur a single time. Under 0.15% of the sample is taken by the ten largest.

General conclusions and limits of the study: Sampling was limited to blood, and TCR repertoires in tissue likely differ from TCR repertoires in blood. Rarefaction of sorted-subset datasets indicated incomplete sequencing despite the large sequencing depth. Estimated clonotype richness was generally larger for naive than for memory subsets. About 5% of naive CD4, 3.5% of naive CD8, 2.3% of memory CD4, and 0.35% to 0.4% of memory CD8 clonotypes were shared across several donors. The genetic and exposure-history diversity represented was limited by the small number of donors. Based on pairwise subsampling, the degree of clonotype sharing among donors was expected to be affected by sequencing depth. Compared with non-shared clonotypes, the clonotypes found in all four sorted-subset donors had higher generation probabilities.

The donors were healthy, HIV-negative adults with no recently reported acute infections or vaccinations. Only Caucasian adults living in Nashville, Tennessee, USA were represented among the donors. CD4+ T cells were enriched by magnetic negative selection, after which naive cells were positively selected on CD45RA and the negative fraction was taken as the memory subset. Blood was obtained by leukapheresis, after which PBMCs were separated by Ficoll-Histopaque density gradient centrifugation and cryopreserved in liquid nitrogen vapor phase. Analytical flow cytometry was used to check the purity and quantity of every magnetically sorted T cell population. From each sorted fraction, genomic DNA was isolated and quantified by UV absorbance on a Nanodrop 2000c. About this clone: Its antigen is still unknown. No much larger clone is present one base from it, and per-base qualities are unavailable.

Here the chain combines TRBV27 and TRBJ2-1; 5 matching bases give a weak D call of TRBD1. The sample consisted of naive CD4+ T cells sorted from blood. The cell subset or site label, as the study defines it: CD45RA+ positively selected. This clonotype was sampled from a young man in good health. The encoded CDR3 is CASSLMGHSYNEQFF. The DNA sequence is given as TGTGCCAGCAGTTTAATGGGGCACTCCTACAATGAGCAGTTCTTC.